These 24 T cell receptor beta chains were all obtained from the same sample, sequenced in a study of cytomegalovirus exposure and HLA in healthy donors. With 60 Vbeta and 13 Jbeta primers, the PCR was carried out. Clones were read by immunoSEQ multiplex PCR, and TCRdb kept only the in-frame ones, dropping some. The sample comprises approximately 200,000 clones, 65% to 85% of which are singletons, and 1.6% rests with the top ten. Sequencing input: PBMCs. These receptor sequences come from a woman aged 18 to 35 in good health and CMV-seronegative.

This clone was found a few times. V and J are TRBV7-6 and TRBJ2-1, with D perhaps matching TRBD2 (6 bases). The CDR3 is made up of 15 amino acids. Trimming removed 8 bases from V and 16 bases from J, with 30 bases in between. Germline loops: CDR1 SGHVS, CDR2 FNYEAQ. The DNA of the CDR3 is TGTGCCAGCCTCCCGGGACTCCATTTGGACGCCCCGGTATTCTTC. Residues: CASLPGLHLDAPVFF.

The genes are TRBV4-1 and TRBJ2-3; weak D call: TRBD2 (6 bases). CDR1 and CDR2 (germline): MGHRA, YSYEKL. Trimming cost V 6 bases and J 5 bases, with 6 bases left between them. The CDR3 extends over 11 amino acids. The CDR3 bases are TGCGCCAGCAGGCGGGGAGATACGCAGTATTTT. Amino acids: CASRRGDTQYF.

The V and J genes are TRBV4-2 and TRBJ1-5; TRBD1 aligns across 7 bases. CDR3 length equals 15 residues. Germline V gene lookup returns CDR1 LGHNA and CDR2 YNFKEQ. With V trimmed by 4 bases and J by 6 bases, 9 bases remained unmatched. CDR3 loop: CASSLGQEGIQPQHF. CDR3 sequence (DNA): TGTGCCAGCAGCCTCGGACAGGAAGGGATTCAGCCCCAGCATTTT.

This rearrangement joins TRBV9 to TRBJ2-1; TRBD1 might be the D (5 bases). The CDR3 runs 12 residues. Trimming cost V 1 base and J 10 bases, with 9 bases left between them. In germline, CDR1 is SGDLS, CDR2 YYNGEE. CDR3 sequence (DNA): TGTGCCAGCAGCGTACAGGGCCAGGAGCAGTTCTTC. This translates into CASSVQGQEQFF.

The rearrangement links TRBV5-1 to TRBJ2-7; D is undetermined. V lost 0 bases and J lost 3, with 7 bases in between. The CDR3 covers 13 residues. CDR1 and CDR2 from the germline V gene are SGHRS and YFSETQ. CDR3 sequence (DNA): TGCGCCAGCAGCTTGGTCAACAACTACGAGCAGTACTTC. Encoded protein: CASSLVNNYEQYF.

The chain carries TRBV25-1 and TRBJ2-5; D remains ambiguous. The CDR3 runs to 13 residues. The germline V gene encodes CDR1 MGHDK and CDR2 SYGVNS. V lost 7 bases, J lost 5 bases, and 14 bases lay in between. Here the CDR3 reads CASIGWAQETQYF. The CDR3 coding sequence is TGTGCCAGCATTGGGTGGGCACAGGAGACCCAGTACTTC.

DNA for the CDR3: TGCGCCAGCAGCTTGGTTTTGGAGAGCACTGAAGCTTTCTTT. Encoded protein: CASSLVLESTEAFF. The chain links TRBV5-1 to TRBJ1-1; D gene ambiguous. This CDR3 region has 14 residues. V was clipped by 0 bases and J by 4 bases, with 10 bases between them. Germline V lookup: CDR1 SGHRS, CDR2 YFSETQ.

The V gene is TRBV27, the J gene TRBJ2-1; 7 positions agree with TRBD1. Germline V CDR1 and CDR2: MNHEY, SMNVEV (reference sequence). This CDR3 contains 15 residues. V lost 2 bases and J lost 3; bases outside the gene matches: 4. The CDR3 nucleotides read TGTGCCAGCAGTTTAGGGACAGAACTCTACAATGAGCAGTTCTTC. The encoded protein is CASSLGTELYNEQFF.

The rearrangement uses TRBV11-2 and TRBJ2-1; 7 bases are a match to TRBD2. This CDR3 has 12 residues. The ends lost 3 bases at V and 9 bases at J; junction bases unmatched: 2. CDR1 is SGHAT and CDR2 is FQNNGV in the germline V gene. The CDR3 DNA reads TGTGCCAGCAGCTTTTCGGGGGGTGAGCAGTTCTTC. Residues: CASSFSGGEQFF.

Worth noting for this clone: Compared with germline, one end of the junction differs, possibly owing to a read error. V is TRBV7-9 and J is TRBJ1-2; TRBD1 is a possible D gene (5 bases). CDR3 size: 14 residues. Germline loops: CDR1 SEHNR, CDR2 FQNEAQ (reference sequence). In DNA, the CDR3 is TGTTCCAGCAGCTTAGAAGGGGCTGGGGATGGCTACACCTTC. Translating gives CSSSLEGAGDGYTF.

This CDR3 is CASRKDTDQPQHF. The CDR3 DNA reads TGTGCCAGCAGAAAGGACACAGATCAGCCCCAGCATTTT. This sequence joins TRBV6-1 and TRBJ1-5, with D maybe TRBD1 (5 bases). The germline gives CDR1 MNHNS, CDR2 SASEGT. Trimming took 6 bases from V and 5 from J, leaving 11 bases between them. The CDR3 is made up of 13 amino acids.

The rearrangement uses TRBV25-1 and TRBJ1-1; no definite D call. CDR3 length equals 11 residues. Looked up from germline, CDR1 is MGHDK and CDR2 is SYGVNS. The V end was cut by 11 bases, the J end by 1 base, with 8 bases between. As DNA, the CDR3 is TGTGCCTCCGAGGCGAACACTGAAGCTTTCTTT. Amino acids: CASEANTEAFF.

In regard to this clone: This specimen includes other DNA sequences encoding the same CDR3. The chain joins TRBV4-3 to TRBJ2-7; D possibly corresponds to TRBD2 (6 bases). From germline, CDR1 is LGHNA and CDR2 YSLEER. V lost 0 bases and J 0 bases, leaving 9 bases between the germline ends. The CDR3 is 15 amino acids. For the CDR3, the DNA is TGCGCCAGCAGCCAAGATGGAGGGCCCTCCTACGAGCAGTACTTC. Translated, it gives CASSQDGGPSYEQYF.

The chain links TRBV27 to TRBJ2-3, with 8 bases aligning to TRBD2. Germline values: CDR1 MNHEY, CDR2 SMNVEV (reference sequence). The CDR3 consists of 13 residues. V was clipped by 7 bases and J by 8 bases; unmatched bases: 8. CDR3 region: CASIDGAGATQYF. CDR3 nucleotide sequence: TGTGCCAGCATCGACGGAGCGGGGGCTACGCAGTATTTT.

This clone was recorded once. The J gene is TRBJ2-7, the V gene TRBV27, with a tentative D call TRBD1 (5 bases). The CDR3 contains 16 residues. V lost 7 bases to trimming and J lost 0 bases, with 19 bases between them. Germline-derived CDR1 and CDR2 are MNHEY and SMNVEV (reference sequence). DNA of the CDR3: TGTGCCAGCACCCCCCGCGCCGGACACTTCTCCTACGAGCAGTACTTC. Encoded protein: CASTPRAGHFSYEQYF.

The chain carries TRBV10-2 and TRBJ1-5, with 9 bases matching TRBD1. This CDR3 contains 16 residues. Germline loops: CDR1 WSHSY, CDR2 SAAADI. Trimming removed 3 bases from V and 4 bases from J; junction bases left unmatched: 7. The CDR3 loop reads CASSDPQGARNQPQHF. The CDR3 bases are TGCGCCAGCAGTGATCCACAGGGGGCCAGGAATCAGCCCCAGCATTTT.

The chain links TRBV4-2 to TRBJ2-7, with a weak D call TRBD2 (5 bases). The CDR3 runs to 14 residues. V gave up 2 bases and J gave up 6 bases, with 14 bases separating them. From germline, CDR1 is LGHNA and CDR2 YNFKEQ. In DNA, the CDR3 is TGTGCCAGCAGCCAACAGCCGGGAATCCTCGAGCAGTACTTC. Translation: CASSQQPGILEQYF.

CDR3 residues: CASSYGGQGEGEQYF. In nucleotides, the CDR3 is TGTGCCAGCAGTTACGGGGGACAGGGGGAAGGAGAGCAGTACTTC. The chain uses TRBV6-5 and TRBJ2-7; TRBD1 agrees at 11 bases. The J segment lost 7 bases and the V segment lost 2 bases, leaving 7 bases of the junction unmatched. This CDR3 spans 15 amino acids. Germline assignment: CDR1 MNHEY and CDR2 SVGAGI.

The DNA of the CDR3 is TGTGCCAGCAGCACGGGGGGGATAACTAATGAAAAACTGTTTTTT. Protein product: CASSTGGITNEKLFF. V gene TRBV28 combines with J gene TRBJ1-4; tentative D call: TRBD1 (5 bases). This CDR3 comprises 15 residues. Per the germline V gene, CDR1 is MDHEN and CDR2 is SYDVKM. Deletions cut 6 bases from V and 1 base from J, with 12 bases between.

CDR3 sequence (DNA): TGTGCCAGCAGGAGGACTTTTAACTATGGCTACACCTTC. This encodes CASRRTFNYGYTF. The chain employs TRBV28 and TRBJ1-2, with unresolved D. V was clipped by 6 bases and J by 1 base, with 9 bases between them. The CDR3 totals 13 residues. CDR1 is MDHEN, CDR2 SYDVKM, per germline.

The rearrangement links TRBV6-1 to TRBJ1-5; 7 nucleotides agree with TRBD1. Germline-derived CDR1 and CDR2 are MNHNS and SASEGT. Trimming cost V 2 bases and J 6 bases; bases outside gene matches: 10. The CDR3 is made up of 16 amino acids. This chain's CDR3 is CASSESTGPSGQPQHF. The CDR3 DNA sequence: TGTGCCAGCAGTGAATCGACAGGGCCCTCGGGTCAGCCCCAGCATTTT.

In this sample, this clone turned up a few times. V usage is TRBV10-3 and J usage is TRBJ1-6; no reliable D call. Germline lookup yields CDR1 ENHRY and CDR2 SYGVKD. The CDR3 runs to 16 residues. The ends were cut back, 3 bases at V and 0 bases at J, with 9 bases in the middle. The CDR3 DNA reads TGTGCCATCAGTGATGAGGGCAGCTCCTATAATTCACCCCTCCACTTT. As protein: CAISDEGSSYNSPLHF.

The chain employs TRBV15 and TRBJ1-2; D is unclear. Germline V CDR1 and CDR2: LNHNV, YYDKDF (reference sequence). V was shortened by 3 bases and J by 7 bases, with 9 bases between the two germline ends. The CDR3 has 12 amino acids. The CDR3 DNA reads TGTGCCACCAGCAGCACCCCGGGTGGCTACACCTTC. It codes for CATSSTPGGYTF.

V is TRBV16 and J is TRBJ2-7; weak D call: TRBD1 (7 bases). This CDR3 is 14 amino acids long. V was pared by 6 bases and J by 7 bases, with 19 bases between. Germline CDR1 reads KGHSY; CDR2 reads FQNENV. CDR3 sequence: CASRPEQGRLEQYF. The CDR3 DNA reads TGTGCCAGCAGGCCTGAACAGGGGAGGTTAGAGCAGTACTTC.